Detailed here is one TCR beta chain. Antigen: not known. This specimen belongs to a study of PD-1 blockade in classical Hodgkin lymphoma. Study in general: Patients in the cohort were put on intravenous nivolumab, 3 mg/kg every 2 weeks.

Every patient had relapsed following autologous stem cell transplantation, and cohorts differed in brentuximab vedotin exposure. Best responses fell into complete response, partial response or progressive disease. Study-wide findings and caveats: CD4+ TCR diversity climbed significantly by C4D1, unlike CD8+ TCR diversity. Diversity similar to that of newly diagnosed patients was seen at baseline in complete responders.

Germline CDR1 and CDR2: KGHSH and LQKENI. The CDR3 loop spans 16 amino acids. Trimming cost V 0 bases and J 5 bases, with 17 bases left between them. TCRdb's copy holds only in-frame clones and misses some; the assay was immunoSEQ multiplex PCR. The table includes tens of thousands of clones, around 93% detected once. The receptor was isolated from a human donor with classical Hodgkin lymphoma. Sequences were derived from peripheral blood mononuclear cells (PBMCs), sampled at baseline. The genes are TRBV18 and TRBJ2-7; unclear D gene. This CDR3 reads CASSPPGRDRPNEQYF. In DNA, the CDR3 is TGTGCCAGCTCACCACCGGGCAGAGACCGCCCTAACGAGCAGTACTTC.